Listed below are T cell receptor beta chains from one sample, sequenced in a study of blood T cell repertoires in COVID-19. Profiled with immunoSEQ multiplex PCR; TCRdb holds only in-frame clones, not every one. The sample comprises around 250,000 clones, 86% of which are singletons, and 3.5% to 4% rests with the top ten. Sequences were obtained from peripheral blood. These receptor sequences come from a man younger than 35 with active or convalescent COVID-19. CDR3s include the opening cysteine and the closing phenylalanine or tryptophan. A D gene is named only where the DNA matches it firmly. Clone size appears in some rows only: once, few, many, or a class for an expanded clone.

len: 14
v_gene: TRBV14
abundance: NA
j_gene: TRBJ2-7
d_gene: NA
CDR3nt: TGTGCCAGCAGCCCGGGATACCGGGCCTACGAGCAGTACTTC
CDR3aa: CASSPGYRAYEQYF

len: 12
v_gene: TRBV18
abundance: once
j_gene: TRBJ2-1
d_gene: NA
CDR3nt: TGTGCCAGCTCACCGGACTCCGGTGAGCAGTTCTTC
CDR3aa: CASSPDSGEQFF

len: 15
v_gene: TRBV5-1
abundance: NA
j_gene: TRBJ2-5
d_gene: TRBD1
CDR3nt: TGCGCCAGCAGCCGGACTTACAGGGGCTCAGAGACCCAGTACTTC
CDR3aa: CASSRTYRGSETQYF

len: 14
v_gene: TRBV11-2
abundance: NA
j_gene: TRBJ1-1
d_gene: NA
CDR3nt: TGTGCCAGCAGCTTAGGCCCAGGGATCGCTGAAGCTTTCTTT
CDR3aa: CASSLGPGIAEAFF

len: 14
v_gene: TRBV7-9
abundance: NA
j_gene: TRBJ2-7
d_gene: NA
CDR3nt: TGTGCCAGCAGCTCGTCTTCCAGGGGCGGCGAGCAGTACTTC
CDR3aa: CASSSSSRGGEQYF

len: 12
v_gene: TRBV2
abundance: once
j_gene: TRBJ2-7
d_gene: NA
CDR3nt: TGTGCCAGCGACAGTCCTCCCTACGAGCAGTACTTC
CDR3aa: CASDSPPYEQYF

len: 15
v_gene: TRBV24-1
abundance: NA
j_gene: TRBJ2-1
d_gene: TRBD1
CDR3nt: TGTGCTGTAGCATCTAGGACAGGGGGTCCGGATGAGCAGTTCTTC
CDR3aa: CAVASRTGGPDEQFF

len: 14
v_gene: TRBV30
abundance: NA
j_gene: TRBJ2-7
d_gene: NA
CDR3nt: TGTGCCTGGGCCGCGACCCCGAGCGTTTACGAGCAGTACTTC
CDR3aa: CAWAATPSVYEQYF

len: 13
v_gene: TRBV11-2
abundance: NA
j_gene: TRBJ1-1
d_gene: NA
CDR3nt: TGTGCCAGCAGCTTATATTCGACAGATGAAGCTTTCTTT
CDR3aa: CASSLYSTDEAFF

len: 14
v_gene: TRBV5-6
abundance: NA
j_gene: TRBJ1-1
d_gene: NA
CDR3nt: TGTGCCAGCAGCTTGGGACAGTCGAACACTGAAGCTTTCTTT
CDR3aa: CASSLGQSNTEAFF

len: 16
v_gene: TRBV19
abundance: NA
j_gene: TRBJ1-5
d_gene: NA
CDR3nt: TGTGCCAGTAGTATAGAGGGGGGTTCACCTAATCAGCCCCAGCATTTT
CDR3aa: CASSIEGGSPNQPQHF

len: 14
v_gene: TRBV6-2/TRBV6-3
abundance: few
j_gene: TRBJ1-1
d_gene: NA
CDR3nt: TGTGCCAGCAGTAGGGACAATTTGAACACTGAAGCTTTCTTT
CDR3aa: CASSRDNLNTEAFF

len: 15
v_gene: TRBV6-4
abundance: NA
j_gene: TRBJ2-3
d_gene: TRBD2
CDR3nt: TGTGCCAGCAGTGACGGAGGCGGGGGGGCCGATACGCAGTATTTT
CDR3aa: CASSDGGGGADTQYF

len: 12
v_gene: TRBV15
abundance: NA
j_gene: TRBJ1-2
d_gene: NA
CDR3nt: TGTGCCACCAGCATGGGGGCGCTTGGCTACACCTTC
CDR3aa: CATSMGALGYTF

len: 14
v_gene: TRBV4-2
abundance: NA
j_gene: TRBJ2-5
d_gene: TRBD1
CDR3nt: TGTGCCAGCAGCCGGGACAGGGCTGATGAGACCCAGTACTTC
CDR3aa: CASSRDRADETQYF

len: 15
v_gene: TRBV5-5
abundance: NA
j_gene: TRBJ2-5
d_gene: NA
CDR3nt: TGTGCCAGCAGCCCCAGGCCCAGGGACCAAGAGACCCAGTACTTC
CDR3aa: CASSPRPRDQETQYF

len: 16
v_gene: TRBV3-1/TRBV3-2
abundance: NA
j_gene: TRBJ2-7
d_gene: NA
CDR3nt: TGTGCCAGCAGCCAAGCAACAGCAGGTATGGGTCTCGAGCAGTACTTC
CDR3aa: CASSQATAGMGLEQYF

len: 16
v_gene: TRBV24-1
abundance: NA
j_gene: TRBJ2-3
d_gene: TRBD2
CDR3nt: TGTGCCACCTTTTTCCCCGAGCGGGAGCACACAGATACGCAGTATTTT
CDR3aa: CATFFPEREHTDTQYF

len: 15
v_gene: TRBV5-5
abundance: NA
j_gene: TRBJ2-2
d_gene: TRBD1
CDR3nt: TGTGCCAGCAGCCGAGGGACAGCCGACACCGGGGAGCTGTTTTTT
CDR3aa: CASSRGTADTGELFF

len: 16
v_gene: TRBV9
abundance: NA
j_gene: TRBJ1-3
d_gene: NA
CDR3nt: TGTGCCAGCAGCGTAGCTACGGGGGGATCTGGAAACACCATATATTTT
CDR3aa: CASSVATGGSGNTIYF

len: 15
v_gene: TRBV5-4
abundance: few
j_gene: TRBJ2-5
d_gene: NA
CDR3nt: TGTGCCAGCAGCTTCACATTGGAGACTGCGGTGACCCAGTACTTC
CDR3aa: CASSFTLETAVTQYF

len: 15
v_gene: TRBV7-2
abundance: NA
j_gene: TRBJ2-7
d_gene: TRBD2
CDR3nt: TGTGCCAGCAGCTTAGCGACTAGCGGAAGATACGAGCAGTACTTC
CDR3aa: CASSLATSGRYEQYF

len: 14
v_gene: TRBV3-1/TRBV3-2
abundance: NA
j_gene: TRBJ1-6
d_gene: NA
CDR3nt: TGTGCCAGCAGCCAACACACCAATAATTCACCCCTCCACTTT
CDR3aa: CASSQHTNNSPLHF

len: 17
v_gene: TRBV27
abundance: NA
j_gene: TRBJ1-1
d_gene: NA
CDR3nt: TGTGCCAGCAGTTTAAGGATTTCAGGGAGGGGGAACACTGAAGCTTTCTTT
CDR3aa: CASSLRISGRGNTEAFF

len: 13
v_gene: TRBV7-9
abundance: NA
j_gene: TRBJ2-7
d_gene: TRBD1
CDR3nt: TGTGCCAGCAGCTTACAGGGGGCGAGGGAGCAGTACTTC
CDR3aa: CASSLQGAREQYF

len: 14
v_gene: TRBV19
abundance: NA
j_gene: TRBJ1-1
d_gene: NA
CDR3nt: TGTGCCAGTACAGCAGGGCCAGGTGGCACTGAAGCTTTCTTT
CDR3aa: CASTAGPGGTEAFF

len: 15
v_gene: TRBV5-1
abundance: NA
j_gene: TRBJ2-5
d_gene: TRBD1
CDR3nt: TGCGCCAGCAGCCGGACAGGGGGCTACGAAGAGACCCAGTACTTC
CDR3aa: CASSRTGGYEETQYF

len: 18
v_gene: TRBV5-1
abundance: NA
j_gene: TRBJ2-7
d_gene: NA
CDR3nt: TGCGCCAGCAGCTTGGTACGGGGAGGTGGGGCACAAAGTTACGAGCAGTACTTC
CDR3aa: CASSLVRGGGAQSYEQYF

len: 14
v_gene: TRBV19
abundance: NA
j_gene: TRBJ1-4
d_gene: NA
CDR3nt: TGTGCCAGTAGTATAGTGACGAGGTCGGAAAAACTGTTTTTT
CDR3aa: CASSIVTRSEKLFF

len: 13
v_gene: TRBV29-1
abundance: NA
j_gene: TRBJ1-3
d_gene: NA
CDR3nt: TGCAGCGTTGAAGATCTTGCGGGAAACACCATATATTTT
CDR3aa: CSVEDLAGNTIYF

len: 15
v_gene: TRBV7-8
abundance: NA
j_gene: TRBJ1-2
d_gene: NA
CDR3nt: TGTGCCAGCAGCCGAGCCCGGGGGTCGGGGTATGGCTACACCTTC
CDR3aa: CASSRARGSGYGYTF

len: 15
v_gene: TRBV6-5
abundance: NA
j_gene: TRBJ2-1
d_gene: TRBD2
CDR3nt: TGTGCCAGCAGTTTGTCTAGCGGGAGCGGAACTGAGCAGTTCTTC
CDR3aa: CASSLSSGSGTEQFF

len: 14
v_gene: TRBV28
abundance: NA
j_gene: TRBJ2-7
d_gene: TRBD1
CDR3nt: TGTGCCAGCAGTTCCGGGACAGGGGTATACGAGCAGTACTTC
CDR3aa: CASSSGTGVYEQYF

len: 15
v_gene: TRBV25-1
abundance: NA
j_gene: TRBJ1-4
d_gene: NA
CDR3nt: TGTGCCAGCAGTGAACGCGGGAGAACTAATGAAAAACTGTTTTTT
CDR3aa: CASSERGRTNEKLFF

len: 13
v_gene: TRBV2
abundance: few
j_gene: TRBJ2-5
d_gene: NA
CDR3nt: TGTGCCAGCAGTGTCCCAGAGGGAGAGACCCAGTACTTC
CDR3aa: CASSVPEGETQYF

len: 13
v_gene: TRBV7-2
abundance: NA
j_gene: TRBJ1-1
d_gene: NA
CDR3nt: TGTGCCAGCAGCTTAGTTTGGGGAGGTGAAGCTTTCTTT
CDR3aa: CASSLVWGGEAFF

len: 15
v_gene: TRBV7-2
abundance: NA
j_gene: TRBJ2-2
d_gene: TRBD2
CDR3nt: TGTGCCAGCAGCTTGGTGGGAGGGCCACCCGGGGAGCTGTTTTTT
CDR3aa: CASSLVGGPPGELFF

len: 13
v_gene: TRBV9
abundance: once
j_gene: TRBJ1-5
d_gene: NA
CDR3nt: TGTGCCAGCAGCGGACAGGGCAATCAGCCCCAGCATTTT
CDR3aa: CASSGQGNQPQHF

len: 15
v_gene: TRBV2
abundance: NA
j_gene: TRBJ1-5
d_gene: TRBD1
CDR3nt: TGTGCCAGCAGTGAAGGACAGGGTAATTATCAGCCCCAGCATTTT
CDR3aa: CASSEGQGNYQPQHF

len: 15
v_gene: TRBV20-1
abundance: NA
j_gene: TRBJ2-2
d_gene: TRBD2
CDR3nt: TGCAGTGCTAGTGACGGGAGGGCCGACACCGGGGAGCTGTTTTTT
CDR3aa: CSASDGRADTGELFF

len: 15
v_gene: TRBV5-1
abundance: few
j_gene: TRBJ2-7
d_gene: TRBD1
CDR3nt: TGCGCCAGCAGCCCCTTCTCCGGACAGGTAAACGAGCAGTACTTC
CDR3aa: CASSPFSGQVNEQYF

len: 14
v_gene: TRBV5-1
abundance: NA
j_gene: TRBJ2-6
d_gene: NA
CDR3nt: TGCGCCAGCAGCTTGGCAACTGGGGCCAACGTCCTGACTTTC
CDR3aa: CASSLATGANVLTF

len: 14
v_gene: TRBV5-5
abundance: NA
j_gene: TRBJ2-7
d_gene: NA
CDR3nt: TGTGCCAGCAGCTTTCGCTGGCGGGCCTACGAGCAGTACTTC
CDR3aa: CASSFRWRAYEQYF

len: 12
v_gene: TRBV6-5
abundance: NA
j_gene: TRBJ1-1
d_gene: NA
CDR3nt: TGTGCCAGCAGTATGACAGGTTCTGAAGCTTTCTTT
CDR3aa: CASSMTGSEAFF

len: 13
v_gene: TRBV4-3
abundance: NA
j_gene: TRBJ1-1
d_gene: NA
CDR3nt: TGCGCCAGCAGCCAAGAACTGTACACTGAAGCTTTCTTT
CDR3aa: CASSQELYTEAFF

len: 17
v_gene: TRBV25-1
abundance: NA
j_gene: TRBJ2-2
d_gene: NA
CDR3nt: TGTGCCAGCAGTGAATTTTGGCAGGACAGGAACACCGGGGAGCTGTTTTTT
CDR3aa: CASSEFWQDRNTGELFF

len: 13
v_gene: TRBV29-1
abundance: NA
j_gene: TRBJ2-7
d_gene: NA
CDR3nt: TGCAGCGTTGAACAGGCCCCCGGTCACGAGCAGTACTTC
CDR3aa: CSVEQAPGHEQYF

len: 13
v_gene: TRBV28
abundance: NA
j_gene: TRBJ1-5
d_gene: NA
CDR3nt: TGTGCCAGCAGTACAGGGTCGGAGCAGCCCCAGCATTTT
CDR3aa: CASSTGSEQPQHF

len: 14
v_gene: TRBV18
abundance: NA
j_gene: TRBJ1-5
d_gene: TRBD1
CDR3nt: TGTGCCAGCTCACGGGACAGAAGCAATCAGCCCCAGCATTTT
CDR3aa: CASSRDRSNQPQHF

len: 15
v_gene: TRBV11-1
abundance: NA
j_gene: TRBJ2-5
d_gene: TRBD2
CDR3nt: TGTGCCAGCAGCCTACCCGCGGGGGGCCGAGAGACCCAGTACTTC
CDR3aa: CASSLPAGGRETQYF

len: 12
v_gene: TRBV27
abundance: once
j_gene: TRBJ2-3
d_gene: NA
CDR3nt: TGTGCCAGCAGTTTAAACTCTGATACGCAGTATTTT
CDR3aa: CASSLNSDTQYF

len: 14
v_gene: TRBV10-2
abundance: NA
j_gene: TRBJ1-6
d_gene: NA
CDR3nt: TGCGCCAGCCTTGAGGGTTCTGCGAATTCACCCCTCCACTTT
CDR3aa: CASLEGSANSPLHF

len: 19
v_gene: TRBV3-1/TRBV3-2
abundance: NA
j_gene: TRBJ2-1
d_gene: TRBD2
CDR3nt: TGTGCCAGCAGCGGACTAGCGGGAGGGTCCTCAAACGTCTACAATGAGCAGTTCTTC
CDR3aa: CASSGLAGGSSNVYNEQFF

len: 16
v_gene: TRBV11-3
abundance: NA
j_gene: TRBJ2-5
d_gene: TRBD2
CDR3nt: TGTGCCAGCAGCCCAGCTCGGACTAGCATAGGAGAGACCCAGTACTTC
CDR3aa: CASSPARTSIGETQYF

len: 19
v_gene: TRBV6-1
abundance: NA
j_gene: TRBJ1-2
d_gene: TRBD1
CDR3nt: TGTGCCAGCAGTGACGACCGGCGACAGGGTATCGCGGGTATTCGTGGCTACACCTTC
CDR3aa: CASSDDRRQGIAGIRGYTF

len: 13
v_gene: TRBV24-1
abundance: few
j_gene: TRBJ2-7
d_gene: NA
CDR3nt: TGTGCCACCAGTTGGGGGGATGGCTACGAGCAGTACTTC
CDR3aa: CATSWGDGYEQYF

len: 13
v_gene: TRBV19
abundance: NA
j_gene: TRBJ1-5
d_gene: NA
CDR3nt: TGTGCCAGTAATACGGTGGTAAATCAGCCCCAGCATTTT
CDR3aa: CASNTVVNQPQHF

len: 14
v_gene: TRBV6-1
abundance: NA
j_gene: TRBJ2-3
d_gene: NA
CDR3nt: TGTGCCAGCAGTGAAAGGGCAGGGACAGATACGCAGTATTTT
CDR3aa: CASSERAGTDTQYF

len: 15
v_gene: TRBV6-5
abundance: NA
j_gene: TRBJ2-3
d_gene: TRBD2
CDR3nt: TGTGCCAGCAAACACTCGGGGGGTCCGCGGGATACGCAGTATTTT
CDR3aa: CASKHSGGPRDTQYF

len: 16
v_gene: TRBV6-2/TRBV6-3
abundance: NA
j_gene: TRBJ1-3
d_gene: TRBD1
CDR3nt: TGTGCCAGCAGTTACGGGACAGGCTACTCTGGAAACACCATATATTTT
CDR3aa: CASSYGTGYSGNTIYF